The 6 T cell receptor beta chains listed next were all sequenced from one sample in a study of beta chain features in type 1 diabetes. General study points: TCRB CDR3s were moderately but significantly shorter in Type 1 diabetes patients in all four CD4+ subsets.

All of the isolated RNA was reverse transcribed, so expressed TCRB transcripts were sequenced. Profiled with immunoSEQ multiplex PCR; TCRdb holds only in-frame clones, not every one. The sample consists of about 250,000 clones, 11% of them appearing once. For these receptors, no antigen is known. The sample consisted of naive CD4+ T cells from blood. The receptors stem from a man aged 30 to 39 with type 1 diabetes.

The chain uses TRBV4-3 and TRBJ2-5; 7 nucleotides line up with TRBD2. V was clipped by 5 bases and J by 5 bases; unmatched bases: 8. Germline V gene sequence: CDR1 LGHNA, CDR2 YSLEER. This CDR3 has 14 residues. CDR3 sequence: CASSVGLGRETQYF. Here the CDR3 DNA reads TGCGCCAGCAGCGTCGGACTAGGGCGTGAGACCCAGTACTTC.

This clone was seen a few times. This sample includes further DNA sequences coding for the same CDR3. The genes are TRBV18 and TRBJ2-7, with 8 bases identical to TRBD1. From germline, CDR1 is KGHSH and CDR2 LQKENI. Germline trimming cut 4 bases from V and 4 bases from J; bases unmatched to any gene: 3. This CDR3 is 13 amino acids long. CDR3 residues: CASSQDREYEQYF. The CDR3 coding sequence is TGTGCCAGCTCACAGGACAGGGAGTACGAGCAGTACTTC.

V and J are TRBV7-9 and TRBJ1-1; 8 positions agree with TRBD1. The CDR3 consists of 14 residues. J lost 4 bases, V lost 3 bases, and 4 bases had no gene match. Germline lookup yields CDR1 SEHNR and CDR2 FQNEAQ (reference sequence). The DNA for the CDR3 is TGTGCCAGCAGCTTGTGGACAGGGAGCACTGAAGCTTTCTTT. This codes for CASSLWTGSTEAFF.

There are a few counts of this clone. Other nucleotide sequences from this sample produce the same CDR3. V gene TRBV7-3 combines with J gene TRBJ2-5; 7 bases align to TRBD1. V trimming: 2 bases; J trimming: 3 bases; junction bases outside the gene matches: 0. CDR3 length: 13 amino acids. Germline CDR1 reads SGHTA; CDR2 reads FQGTGA. This chain's CDR3 is CASSLDREETQYF. In nucleotides, the CDR3 is TGTGCCAGCAGCTTAGACAGGGAAGAGACCCAGTACTTC.

V and J are TRBV5-4 and TRBJ1-6; a possible D gene is TRBD1 (5 bases). The V gene lost 3 bases and the J gene lost 15 bases, with 16 bases spanning the gap. This CDR3 region has 13 residues. Looked up from germline, CDR1 is SGHNT and CDR2 is YYREEE (reference sequence). The CDR3, as DNA: TGTGCCAGCAGCTACCCGGACACGGCAATCCTCCACTTT. Amino acid sequence: CASSYPDTAILHF.

The chain combines TRBV18 with TRBJ1-1, with D tentatively TRBD1 (6 bases). Germline assignment: CDR1 KGHSH and CDR2 LQKENI. The CDR3 loop spans 16 amino acids. The V gene lost 3 bases and the J gene lost 1 base, with 15 bases spanning the gap. CDR3 in DNA: TGTGCCAGCTCACCGGCAGGGGACCGGTGGAACACTGAAGCTTTCTTT. It translates to CASSPAGDRWNTEAFF.